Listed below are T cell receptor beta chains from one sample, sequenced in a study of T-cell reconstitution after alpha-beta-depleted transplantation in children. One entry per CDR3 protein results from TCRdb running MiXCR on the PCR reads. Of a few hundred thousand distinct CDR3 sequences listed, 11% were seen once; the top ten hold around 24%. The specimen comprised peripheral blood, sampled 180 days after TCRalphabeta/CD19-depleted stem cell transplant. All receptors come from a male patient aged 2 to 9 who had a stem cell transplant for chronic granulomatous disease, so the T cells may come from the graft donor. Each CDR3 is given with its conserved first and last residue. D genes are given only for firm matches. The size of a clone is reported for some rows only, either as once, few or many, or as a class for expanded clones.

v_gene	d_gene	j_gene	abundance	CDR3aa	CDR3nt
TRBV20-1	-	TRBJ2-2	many	CSARPVGLTGELFF	TGCAGTGCTAGACCCGTGGGTTTAACCGGGGAGCTGTTTTTT
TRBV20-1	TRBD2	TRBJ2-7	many	CSASILAAHYEQYF	TGCAGTGCTAGTATTCTAGCGGCCCACTACGAGCAGTACTTC
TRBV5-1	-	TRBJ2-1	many	CASSLTLSDSYNEQFF	TGCGCCAGCAGCTTGACCCTTTCTGACTCCTACAATGAGCAGTTCTTC
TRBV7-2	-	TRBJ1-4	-	CASSPNRNLGKLFF	TGTGCCAGCAGCCCAAACCGCAATCTAGGAAAACTGTTTTTT
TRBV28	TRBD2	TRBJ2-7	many	CASSFSGLAHEQYF	TGTGCCAGCAGTTTTAGTGGACTAGCGCACGAGCAGTACTTC
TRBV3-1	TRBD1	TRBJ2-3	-	CASSQGQGARDTQYF	TGTGCCAGCAGCCAGGGACAGGGGGCACGAGATACGCAGTATTTT
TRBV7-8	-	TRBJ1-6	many	CASMPGRVNSPLHF	TGTGCCAGCATGCCGGGACGGGTTAATTCACCCCTCCACTTT
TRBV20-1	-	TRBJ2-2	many	CSASRKGTGELFF	TGCAGTGCTAGCCGTAAAGGGACCGGGGAGCTGTTTTTT
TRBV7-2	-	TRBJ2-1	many	CASSLDRVGNEQFF	TGTGCCAGCAGCTTAGACAGGGTGGGCAATGAGCAGTTCTTC
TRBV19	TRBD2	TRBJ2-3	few	CASSTGLESTDTQYF	TGTGCCAGTAGTACAGGACTAGAGAGTACAGATACGCAGTATTTT
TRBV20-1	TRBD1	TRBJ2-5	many	CSAPVTRDRVYQETQYF	TGCAGTGCACCAGTGACCCGGGACAGGGTGTACCAAGAGACCCAGTACTTC
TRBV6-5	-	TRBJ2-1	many	CASSYQGGLVGNEQFF	TGTGCCAGCAGCTACCAAGGAGGGCTAGTCGGCAATGAGCAGTTCTTC
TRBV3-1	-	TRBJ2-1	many	CASLQVRDQQFF	TGTGCCAGCCTCCAAGTAAGGGATCAGCAGTTCTTC
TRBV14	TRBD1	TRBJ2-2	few	CASSQDLRDSWSGELFF	TGTGCCAGCAGCCAAGATCTCCGGGACAGTTGGTCCGGGGAGCTGTTTTTT
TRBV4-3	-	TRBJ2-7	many	CASSQQSRESRQYF	TGCGCCAGCAGCCAACAATCCCGGGAGTCAAGGCAGTACTTC
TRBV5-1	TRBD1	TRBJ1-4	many	CASSPDRVSGEKLFF	TGCGCCAGCAGCCCGGACAGGGTATCAGGTGAAAAACTGTTTTTT
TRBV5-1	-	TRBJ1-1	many	CASRPLGVNTEAFF	TGCGCCAGCAGACCTCTTGGGGTGAACACTGAAGCTTTCTTT
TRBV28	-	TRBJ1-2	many	CASSFGGQNYGYTF	TGTGCCAGCAGTTTTGGTGGACAGAACTATGGCTACACCTTC
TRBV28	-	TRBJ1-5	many	CASVSGNQPQHF	TGTGCCAGCGTCTCGGGCAATCAGCCCCAGCATTTT
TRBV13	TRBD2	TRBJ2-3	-	CASSLLPTGTSRYTDTQYF	TGTGCCAGCAGCTTGCTTCCTACCGGGACTAGCCGCTACACAGATACGCAGTATTTT